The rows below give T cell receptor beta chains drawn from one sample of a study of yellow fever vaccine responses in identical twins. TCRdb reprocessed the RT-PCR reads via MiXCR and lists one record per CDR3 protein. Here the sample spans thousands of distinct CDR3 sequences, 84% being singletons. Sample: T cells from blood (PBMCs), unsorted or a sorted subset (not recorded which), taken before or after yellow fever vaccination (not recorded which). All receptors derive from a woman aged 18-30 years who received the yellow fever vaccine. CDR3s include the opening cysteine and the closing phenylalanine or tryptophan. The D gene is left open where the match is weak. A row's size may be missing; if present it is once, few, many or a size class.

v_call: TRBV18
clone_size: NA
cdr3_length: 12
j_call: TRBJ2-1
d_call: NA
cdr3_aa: CASSPDRHEQFF
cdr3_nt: TGTGCCAGCTCACCTGACAGACATGAGCAGTTCTTC

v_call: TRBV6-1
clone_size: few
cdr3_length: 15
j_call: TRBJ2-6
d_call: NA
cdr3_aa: CASSADSSGANVLTF
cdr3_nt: TGTGCCAGCAGTGCGGACAGCTCTGGGGCCAACGTCCTGACTTTC

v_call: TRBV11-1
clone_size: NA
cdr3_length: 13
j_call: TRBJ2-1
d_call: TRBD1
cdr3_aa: CASSFRQGNEQFF
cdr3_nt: TGTGCCAGCAGCTTCCGACAGGGCAATGAGCAGTTCTTC

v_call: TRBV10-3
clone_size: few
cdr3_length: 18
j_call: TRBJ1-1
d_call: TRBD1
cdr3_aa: CAISESEGTGGLDTEAFF
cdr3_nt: TGTGCCATCAGTGAGTCTGAGGGGACAGGGGGCTTGGACACTGAAGCTTTCTTT

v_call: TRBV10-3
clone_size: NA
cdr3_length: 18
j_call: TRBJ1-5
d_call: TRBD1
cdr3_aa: CAISDVGTELVSNQPQHF
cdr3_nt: TGTGCCATCAGTGATGTTGGGACAGAACTAGTCAGCAATCAGCCCCAGCATTTT

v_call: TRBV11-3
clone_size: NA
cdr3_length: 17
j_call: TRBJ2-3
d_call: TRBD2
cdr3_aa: CASSGPGLAGVADTQYF
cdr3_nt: TGTGCCAGCAGCGGACCGGGACTAGCGGGAGTCGCAGATACGCAGTATTTT

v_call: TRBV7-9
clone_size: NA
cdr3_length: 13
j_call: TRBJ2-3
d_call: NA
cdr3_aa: CASSSLIVDTQYF
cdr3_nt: TGTGCCAGCAGCTCGTTAATAGTGGATACGCAGTATTTT

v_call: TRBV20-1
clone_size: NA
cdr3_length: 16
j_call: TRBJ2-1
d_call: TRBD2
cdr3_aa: CSARDLSASGRNEQFF
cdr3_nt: TGCAGTGCTAGAGATCTGTCTGCTAGCGGGAGAAATGAGCAGTTCTTC

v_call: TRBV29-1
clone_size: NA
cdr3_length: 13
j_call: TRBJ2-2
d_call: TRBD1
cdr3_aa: CSVGQGETGELFF
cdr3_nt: TGCAGCGTGGGACAGGGAGAAACCGGGGAGCTGTTTTTT

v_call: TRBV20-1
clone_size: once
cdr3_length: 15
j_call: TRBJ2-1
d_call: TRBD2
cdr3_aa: CSARESSGDYNEQFF
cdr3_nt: TGCAGTGCTAGAGAGAGTAGCGGGGACTACAATGAGCAGTTCTTC

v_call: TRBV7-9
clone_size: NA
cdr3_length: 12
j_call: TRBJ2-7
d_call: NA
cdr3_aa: CASSQDRGEQYF
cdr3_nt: TGTGCCAGCAGCCAGGACAGAGGCGAGCAGTACTTC

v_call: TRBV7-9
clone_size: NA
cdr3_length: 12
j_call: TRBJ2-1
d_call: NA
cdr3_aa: CASSQRHNEQFF
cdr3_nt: TGTGCCAGCAGCCAGCGGCACAATGAGCAGTTCTTC

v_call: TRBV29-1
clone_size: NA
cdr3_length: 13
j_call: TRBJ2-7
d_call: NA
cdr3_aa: CSVQVPGSYEQYF
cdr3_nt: TGCAGCGTTCAGGTTCCGGGATCCTACGAGCAGTACTTC

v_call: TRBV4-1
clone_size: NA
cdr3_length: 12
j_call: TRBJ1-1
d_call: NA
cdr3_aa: CASSVGTTEAFF
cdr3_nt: TGCGCCAGCAGCGTCGGGACCACTGAAGCTTTCTTT

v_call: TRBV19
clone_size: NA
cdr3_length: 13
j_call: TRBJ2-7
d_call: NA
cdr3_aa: CASSDSGTYEQYF
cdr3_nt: TGTGCCAGTAGCGACTCGGGAACGTACGAGCAGTACTTC

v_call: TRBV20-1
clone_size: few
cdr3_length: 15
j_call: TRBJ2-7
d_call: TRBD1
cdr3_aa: CSANPRDRGPYEQYF
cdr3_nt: TGCAGTGCTAACCCCCGGGACAGGGGCCCCTACGAGCAGTACTTC

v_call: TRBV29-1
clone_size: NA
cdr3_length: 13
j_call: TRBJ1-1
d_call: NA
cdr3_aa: CSVEGGGAVEAFF
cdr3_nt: TGCAGCGTTGAAGGAGGGGGGGCGGTTGAAGCTTTCTTT

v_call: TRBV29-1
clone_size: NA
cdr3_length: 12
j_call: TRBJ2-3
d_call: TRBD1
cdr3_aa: CSVSDRMDTQYF
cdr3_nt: TGCAGCGTCTCGGACAGGATGGATACGCAGTATTTT

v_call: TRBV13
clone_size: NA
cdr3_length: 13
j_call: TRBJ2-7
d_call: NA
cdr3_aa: CASSAGLSYEQYF
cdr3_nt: TGTGCCAGCAGCGCGGGACTTTCCTACGAGCAGTACTTC

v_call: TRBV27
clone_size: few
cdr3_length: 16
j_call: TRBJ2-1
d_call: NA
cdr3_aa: CASSLSAGSSYNEQFF
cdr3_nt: TGTGCCAGCAGTTTATCGGCGGGAAGCTCCTACAATGAGCAGTTCTTC

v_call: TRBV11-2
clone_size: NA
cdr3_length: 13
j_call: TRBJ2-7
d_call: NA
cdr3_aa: CASSLSGDHEQYF
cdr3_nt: TGTGCCAGCAGCTTATCAGGGGACCACGAGCAGTACTTC

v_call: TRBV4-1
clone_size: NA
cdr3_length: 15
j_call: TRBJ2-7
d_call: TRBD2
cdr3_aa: CASSQLGTSGTEQYF
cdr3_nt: TGCGCCAGCAGCCAACTAGGGACTAGCGGGACTGAGCAGTACTTC

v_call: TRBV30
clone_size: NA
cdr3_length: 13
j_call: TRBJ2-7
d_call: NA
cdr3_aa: CAWERRGSAEQYF
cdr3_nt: TGTGCCTGGGAAAGGAGGGGCAGCGCCGAGCAGTACTTC

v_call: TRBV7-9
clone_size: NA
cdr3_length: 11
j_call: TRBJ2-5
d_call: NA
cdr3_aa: CASSLQETQYF
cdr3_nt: TGTGCCAGCAGCCTTCAAGAGACCCAGTACTTC

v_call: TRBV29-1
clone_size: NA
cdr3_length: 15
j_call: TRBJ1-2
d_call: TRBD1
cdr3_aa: CSVASGTGFDYGYTF
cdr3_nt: TGCAGCGTCGCGTCCGGGACAGGGTTCGACTATGGCTACACCTTC

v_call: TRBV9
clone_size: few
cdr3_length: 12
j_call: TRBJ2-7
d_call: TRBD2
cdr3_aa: CASSVGGGEQYF
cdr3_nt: TGTGCCAGCAGCGTAGGGGGGGGCGAGCAGTACTTC

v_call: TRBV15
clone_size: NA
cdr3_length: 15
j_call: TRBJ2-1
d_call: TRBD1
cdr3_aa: CATSSGTGSYNEQFF
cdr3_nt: TGTGCCACCAGCAGCGGGACAGGGTCCTACAATGAGCAGTTCTTC

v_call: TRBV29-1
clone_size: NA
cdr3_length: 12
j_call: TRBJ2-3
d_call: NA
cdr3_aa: CSVELGGGGQYF
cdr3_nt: TGCAGCGTTGAACTAGGGGGGGGAGGGCAGTATTTT

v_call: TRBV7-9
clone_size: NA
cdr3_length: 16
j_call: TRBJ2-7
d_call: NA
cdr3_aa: CASSLTTGLVAYEQYF
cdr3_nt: TGTGCCAGCAGCCTAACAACAGGACTTGTGGCCTACGAGCAGTACTTC

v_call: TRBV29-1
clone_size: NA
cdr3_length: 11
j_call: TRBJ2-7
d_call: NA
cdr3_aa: CSVAGGYEQYF
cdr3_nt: TGCAGCGTTGCTGGAGGGTACGAGCAGTACTTC

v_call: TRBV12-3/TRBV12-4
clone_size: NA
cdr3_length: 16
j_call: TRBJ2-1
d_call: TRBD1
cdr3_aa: CASSPRQGTWDNEQFF
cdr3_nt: TGTGCCAGCAGTCCAAGACAGGGAACATGGGACAATGAGCAGTTCTTC

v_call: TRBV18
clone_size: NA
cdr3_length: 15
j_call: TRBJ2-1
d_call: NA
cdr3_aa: CASSPPSQGGNEQFF
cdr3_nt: TGTGCCAGCTCACCACCCAGTCAAGGGGGGAATGAGCAGTTCTTC

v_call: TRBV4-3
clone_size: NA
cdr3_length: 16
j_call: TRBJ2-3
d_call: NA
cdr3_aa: CASSQALGGGTDTQYF
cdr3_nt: TGCGCCAGCAGCCAAGCGTTGGGGGGAGGCACAGATACGCAGTATTTT

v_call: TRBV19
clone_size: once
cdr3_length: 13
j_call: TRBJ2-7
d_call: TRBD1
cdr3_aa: CASSIGQAYEQYF
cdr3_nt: TGTGCCAGTAGTATTGGACAGGCCTACGAGCAGTACTTC

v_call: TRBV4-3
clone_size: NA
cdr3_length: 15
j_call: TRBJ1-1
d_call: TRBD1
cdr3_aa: CASSQQQGAFAEAFF
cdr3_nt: TGCGCCAGCAGCCAACAACAGGGGGCGTTTGCTGAAGCTTTCTTT

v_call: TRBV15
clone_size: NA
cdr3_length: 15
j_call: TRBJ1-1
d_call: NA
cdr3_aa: CATSRDRAANTEAFF
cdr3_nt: TGTGCCACCAGCAGAGATCGCGCGGCGAACACTGAAGCTTTCTTT

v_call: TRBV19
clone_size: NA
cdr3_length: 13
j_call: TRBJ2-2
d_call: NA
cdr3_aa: CASSISGAGELFF
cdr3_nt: TGTGCCAGTAGTATATCAGGGGCCGGGGAGCTGTTTTTT

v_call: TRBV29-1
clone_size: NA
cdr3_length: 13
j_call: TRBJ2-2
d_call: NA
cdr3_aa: CSVAGQNTGELFF
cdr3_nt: TGCAGCGTTGCGGGCCAGAACACCGGGGAGCTGTTTTTT